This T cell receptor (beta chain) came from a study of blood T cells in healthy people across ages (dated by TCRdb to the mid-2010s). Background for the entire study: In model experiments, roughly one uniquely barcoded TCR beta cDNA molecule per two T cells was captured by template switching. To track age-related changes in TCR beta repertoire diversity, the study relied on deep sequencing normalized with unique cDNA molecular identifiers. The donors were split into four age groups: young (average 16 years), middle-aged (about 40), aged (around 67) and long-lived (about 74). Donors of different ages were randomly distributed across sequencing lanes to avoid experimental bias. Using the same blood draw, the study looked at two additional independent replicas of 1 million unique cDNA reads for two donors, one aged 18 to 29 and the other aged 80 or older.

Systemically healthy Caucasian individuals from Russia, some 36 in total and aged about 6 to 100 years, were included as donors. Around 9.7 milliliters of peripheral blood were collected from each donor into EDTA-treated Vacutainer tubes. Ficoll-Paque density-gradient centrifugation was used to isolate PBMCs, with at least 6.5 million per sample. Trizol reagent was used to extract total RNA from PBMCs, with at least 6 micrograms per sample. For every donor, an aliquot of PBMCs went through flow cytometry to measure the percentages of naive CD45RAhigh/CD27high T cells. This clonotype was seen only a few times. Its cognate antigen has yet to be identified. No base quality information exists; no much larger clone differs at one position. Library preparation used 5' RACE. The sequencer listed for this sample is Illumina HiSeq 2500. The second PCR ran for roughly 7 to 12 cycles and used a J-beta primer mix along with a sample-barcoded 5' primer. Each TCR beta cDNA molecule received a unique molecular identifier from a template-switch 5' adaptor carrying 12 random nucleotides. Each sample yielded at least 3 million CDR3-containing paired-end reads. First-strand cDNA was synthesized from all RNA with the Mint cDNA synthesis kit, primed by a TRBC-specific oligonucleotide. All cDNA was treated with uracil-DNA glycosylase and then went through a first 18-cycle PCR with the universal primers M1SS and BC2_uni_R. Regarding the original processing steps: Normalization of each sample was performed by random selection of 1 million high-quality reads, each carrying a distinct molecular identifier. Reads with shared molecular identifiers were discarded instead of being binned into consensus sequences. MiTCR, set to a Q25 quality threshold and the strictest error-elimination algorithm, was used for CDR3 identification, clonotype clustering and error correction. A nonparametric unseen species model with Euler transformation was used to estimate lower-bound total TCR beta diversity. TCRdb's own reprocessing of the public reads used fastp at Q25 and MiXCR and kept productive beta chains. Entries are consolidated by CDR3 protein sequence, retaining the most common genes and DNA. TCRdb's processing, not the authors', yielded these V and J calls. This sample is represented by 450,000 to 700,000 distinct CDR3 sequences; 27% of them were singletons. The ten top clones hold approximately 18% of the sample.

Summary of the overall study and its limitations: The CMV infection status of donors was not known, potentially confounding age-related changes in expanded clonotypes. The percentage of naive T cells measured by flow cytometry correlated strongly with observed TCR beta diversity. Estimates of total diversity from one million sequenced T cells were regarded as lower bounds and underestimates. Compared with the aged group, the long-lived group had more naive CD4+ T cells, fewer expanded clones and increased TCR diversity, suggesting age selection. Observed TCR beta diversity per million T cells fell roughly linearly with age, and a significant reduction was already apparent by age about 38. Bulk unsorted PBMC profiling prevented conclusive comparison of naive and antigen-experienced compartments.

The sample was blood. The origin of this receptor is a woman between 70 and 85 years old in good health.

The CDR3 protein sequence reads: CASSPTGSFYEQYF. The DNA sequence follows: TGTGCCAGCAGCCCGACAGGGTCCTTCTACGAGCAGTACTTC. The chain is made from TRBV7-2 and TRBJ2-5, and TRBD1 matches 7 of the central bases. The J call is in doubt because the DNA end fits TRBJ2-7 better. The CDR3 sequence holds 14 residues, the cysteine and phenylalanine included. The CDR3 DNA has 42 bases and is translated from base 1. Based on the germline V gene, the CDR1 and CDR2 sequences are SGHTA and FQGNSA.